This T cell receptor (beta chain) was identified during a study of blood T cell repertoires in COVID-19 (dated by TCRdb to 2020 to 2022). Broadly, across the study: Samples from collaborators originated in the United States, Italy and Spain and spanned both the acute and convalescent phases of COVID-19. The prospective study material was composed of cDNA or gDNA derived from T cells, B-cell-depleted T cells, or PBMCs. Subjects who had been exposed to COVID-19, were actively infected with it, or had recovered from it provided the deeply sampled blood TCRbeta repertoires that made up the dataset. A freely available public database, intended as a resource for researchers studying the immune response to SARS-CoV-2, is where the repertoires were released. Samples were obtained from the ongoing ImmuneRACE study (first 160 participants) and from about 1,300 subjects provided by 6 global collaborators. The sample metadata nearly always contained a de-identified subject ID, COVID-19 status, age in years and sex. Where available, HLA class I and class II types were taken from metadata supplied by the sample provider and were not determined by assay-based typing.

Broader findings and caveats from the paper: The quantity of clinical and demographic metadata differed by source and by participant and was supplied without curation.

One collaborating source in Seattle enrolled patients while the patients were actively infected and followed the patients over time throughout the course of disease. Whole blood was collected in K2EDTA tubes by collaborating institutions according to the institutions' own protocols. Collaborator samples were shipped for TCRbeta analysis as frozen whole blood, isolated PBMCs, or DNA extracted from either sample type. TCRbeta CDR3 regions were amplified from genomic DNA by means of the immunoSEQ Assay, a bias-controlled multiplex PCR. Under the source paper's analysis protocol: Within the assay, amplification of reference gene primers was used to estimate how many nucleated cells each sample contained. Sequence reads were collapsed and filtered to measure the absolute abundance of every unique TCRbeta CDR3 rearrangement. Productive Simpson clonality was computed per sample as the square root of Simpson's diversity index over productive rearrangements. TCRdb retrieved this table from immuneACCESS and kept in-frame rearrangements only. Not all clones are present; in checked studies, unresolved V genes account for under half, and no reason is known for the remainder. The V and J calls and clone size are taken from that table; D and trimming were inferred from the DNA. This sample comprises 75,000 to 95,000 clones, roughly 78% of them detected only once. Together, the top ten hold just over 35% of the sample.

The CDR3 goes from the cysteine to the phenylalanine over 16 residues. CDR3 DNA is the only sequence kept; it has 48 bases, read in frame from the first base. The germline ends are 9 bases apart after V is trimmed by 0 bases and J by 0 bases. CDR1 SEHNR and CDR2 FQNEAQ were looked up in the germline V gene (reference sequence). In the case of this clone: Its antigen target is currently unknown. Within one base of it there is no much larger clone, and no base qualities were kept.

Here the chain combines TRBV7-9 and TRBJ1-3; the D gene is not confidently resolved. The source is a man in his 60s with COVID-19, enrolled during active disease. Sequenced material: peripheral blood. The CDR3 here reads CASSLASQLSGNTIYF. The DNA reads TGTGCCAGCAGCTTAGCCTCACAGCTCTCTGGAAACACCATATATTTT.